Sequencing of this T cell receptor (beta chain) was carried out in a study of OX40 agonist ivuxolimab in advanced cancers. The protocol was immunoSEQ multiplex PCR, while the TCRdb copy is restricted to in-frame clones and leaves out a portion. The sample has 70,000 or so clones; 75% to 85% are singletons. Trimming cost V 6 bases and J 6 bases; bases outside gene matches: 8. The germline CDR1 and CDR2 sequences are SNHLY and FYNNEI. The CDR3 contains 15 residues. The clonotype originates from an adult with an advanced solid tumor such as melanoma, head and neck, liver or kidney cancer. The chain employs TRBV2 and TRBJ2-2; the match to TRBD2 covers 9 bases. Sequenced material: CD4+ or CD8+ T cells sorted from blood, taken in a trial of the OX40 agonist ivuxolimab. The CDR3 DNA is TGTGCCAGCAGCTCTGGCGGGGGGGCCGCCGGGGAGCTGTTTTTT. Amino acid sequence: CASSSGGGAAGELFF.